This T cell receptor beta chain emerged from a study of beta chain features in type 1 diabetes. In the case of this clone: Its antigen is undetermined.

Investigators reverse transcribed all isolated RNA, so they sequenced expressed TCRB transcripts. Here immunoSEQ multiplex PCR was the method, and the copy in TCRdb shows in-frame clones only, minus some. This sample has fewer than 450,000 clones; approximately 13% occur once, and the top ten carry roughly 0.015%. General study points: Type 1 diabetes patients had TCRB CDR3s that were shorter (moderately but significantly so) in all four CD4+ subsets.

After removal of 4 bases from V and 2 bases from J, the junction contained 7 bases not matched to a gene. CDR1 is LNHDA and CDR2 is SQIVND in the germline V gene (reference sequence). CDR3 length: 16 amino acids. This sequence joins TRBV19 and TRBJ2-3; 9 nucleotides match TRBD2. The sequenced material came from naive CD4+ T cells from blood. This receptor was identified in a woman aged 18 to 35 with type 1 diabetes. CDR3 in amino acids: CASSTSAGGPTDTQYF. CDR3 DNA: TGTGCCAGTAGTACGTCGGCGGGAGGGCCCACAGATACGCAGTATTTT.